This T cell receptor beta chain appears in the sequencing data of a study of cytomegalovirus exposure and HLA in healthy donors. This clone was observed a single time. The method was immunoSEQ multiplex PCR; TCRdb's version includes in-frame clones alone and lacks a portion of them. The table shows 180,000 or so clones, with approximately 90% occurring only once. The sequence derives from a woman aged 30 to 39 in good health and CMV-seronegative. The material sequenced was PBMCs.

The CDR3, as DNA: TGCAGCGTTGATGGGACTAGCGGGGGCCAAGACACAGATACGCAGTATTTT. As protein: CSVDGTSGGQDTDTQYF. The V gene is TRBV29-1, the J gene TRBJ2-3, with 14 bases lining up with TRBD2. Germline V gene data show CDR1 as SQVTM and CDR2 as ANQGSEA. The CDR3 totals 17 residues. The V segment lost 3 bases and the J segment 2 bases; nucleotides outside the gene matches: 7.